The rows below give T cell receptor beta chains drawn from one sample of a study of memory CD4+ T cells and cytomegalovirus serostatus. Here immunoSEQ multiplex PCR was the method, and the copy in TCRdb shows in-frame clones only, minus some. The table includes about 45,000 clones, just under 80% detected once. The specimen was memory CD4+ T cells from blood. The receptor source for this set is an adult in good health and CMV-seronegative. Each CDR3 is given with its conserved first and last residue. A D gene is named only where the DNA matches it firmly. Where a row states a size, it is once, few, many or the class of an expanded clone; other rows omit it.

V gene	clone size	D gene	J gene	CDR3 DNA	CDR3 protein
TRBV19	few	TRBD1	TRBJ1-1	TGTGCCAGTAGTTATGACAGGGTCAACACTGAAGCTTTCTTT	CASSYDRVNTEAFF
TRBV2	NA	NA	TRBJ2-4	TGTGCCAGCAGTGTCGGATTAGCCAAAAACATTCAGTACTTC	CASSVGLAKNIQYF
TRBV5-1	NA	NA	TRBJ1-4	TGCGCCAGCAGCTATGGCGGGGGTAATGAAAAACTGTTTTTT	CASSYGGGNEKLFF
TRBV6-5	NA	NA	TRBJ1-1	TGTGCCAGCAGTTACTCGGCAGGGCGGACTGAAGCTTTCTTT	CASSYSAGRTEAFF
TRBV7-9	NA	TRBD2	TRBJ2-1	TGTGCCAGCAGCTTAGCGAGACTAGCAGAGGATGAGCAGTTCTTC	CASSLARLAEDEQFF
TRBV27	NA	TRBD1	TRBJ1-2	TGTGCCAGCAGTCCCACCGACAGGGATAGCTATGGCTACACCTTC	CASSPTDRDSYGYTF
TRBV19	NA	TRBD1	TRBJ2-7	TGTGCCAGTTCCCTCCGGGACAGGGGCTACGAGCAGTACTTC	CASSLRDRGYEQYF
TRBV9	NA	NA	TRBJ2-7	TGTGCCAGCAGCGTAGAACACGGGCCCTACGAGCAGTACTTC	CASSVEHGPYEQYF
TRBV5-4	NA	TRBD1	TRBJ2-7	TGTGCCAGCAGTAGGGACAGGGCAAAGCAGTACTTC	CASSRDRAKQYF
TRBV28	NA	TRBD1	TRBJ1-1	TGTGCCACCGTTGGCACAGGGGCGGGCATGAACACTGAAGCTTTCTTT	CATVGTGAGMNTEAFF
TRBV6-5	NA	TRBD1	TRBJ2-7	TGTGCCAGCAGTCACCCCACAGGGGCCTCCTACGAGCAGTACTTC	CASSHPTGASYEQYF
TRBV10-1	few	NA	TRBJ1-5	TGCGCCAGCGGTGGACAGCCCCAGCATTTT	CASGGQPQHF
TRBV6-5	NA	NA	TRBJ1-5	TGTGCCAGCAGTCGCGGGACACGAGGACATCAGCCCCAGCATTTT	CASSRGTRGHQPQHF
TRBV6-5	NA	NA	TRBJ1-1	TGTGCCAGCAGTTACTCGTCCGGGCTGGGGACTGAAGCTTTCTTT	CASSYSSGLGTEAFF
TRBV7-3	few	NA	TRBJ2-1	TGTGCCAGCAGCTTAACGAGCGCCACTAGGGTGCAGTTCTTC	CASSLTSATRVQFF
TRBV7-9	NA	TRBD1	TRBJ1-2	TGTGCCAGCAGCTTAGGGGGGGGACAGGGATTCTATGGCTACACCTTC	CASSLGGGQGFYGYTF
TRBV7-2	few	NA	TRBJ1-4	TGTGCCAGCAGCTTAGATAAGTATCGGGCTGAAAAACTGTTTTTT	CASSLDKYRAEKLFF
TRBV4-3	NA	NA	TRBJ1-5	TGCGCCAGCAGCGCGACGAGGGATCAGCCCCAGCATTTT	CASSATRDQPQHF
TRBV6-1	once	NA	TRBJ2-1	TGTGCCAGCAGTGAAGTCTCCACAGGGAGCAATGAGCAGTTCTTC	CASSEVSTGSNEQFF
TRBV6-1	NA	NA	TRBJ1-1	TGTGCCAGCAGCCCCGGGACCCAAAAGACTGAAGCTTTCTTT	CASSPGTQKTEAFF
TRBV6-6	NA	TRBD1	TRBJ2-7	TGTGCCACCGGGACAGGGACCTACGAGCAGTACTTC	CATGTGTYEQYF
TRBV7-2	NA	NA	TRBJ1-1	TGTGCCAGCAGCTTGTTAGGGCGGAGGGATTTGAACACTGAAGCTTTCTTT	CASSLLGRRDLNTEAFF
TRBV28	NA	TRBD2	TRBJ2-3	TGTGCCAGCAGTTTAGGGCGGGGGTTCACAGATACGCAGTATTTT	CASSLGRGFTDTQYF
TRBV28	NA	NA	TRBJ1-1	TGTGCCAGCAGCTGGGGCGTAGGTGAAGCTTTCTTT	CASSWGVGEAFF
TRBV7-2	NA	NA	TRBJ1-6	TGTGCCAGCAGCTTCGGGGAGCTCCGGGGGAATTCACCCCTCCACTTT	CASSFGELRGNSPLHF
TRBV7-3	NA	NA	TRBJ1-1	TGTGCCAGCAGCTTAAATGGACAGATGGAAGCTTTCTTT	CASSLNGQMEAFF
TRBV7-9	once	NA	TRBJ1-3	TGTGCCAGCAGCCAGGACTACAGGGTGTCAGGAAACACCATATATTTT	CASSQDYRVSGNTIYF
TRBV28	few	TRBD1	TRBJ1-5	TGTGCCAGCAGTTTTGGACAGGGGCTGAATCAGCCCCAGCATTTT	CASSFGQGLNQPQHF
TRBV11-3	NA	TRBD1	TRBJ2-1	TGTGCCAGCAGCCTCAGGACAGGCCGGGACAGTGAGCAGTTCTTC	CASSLRTGRDSEQFF
TRBV6-5	NA	NA	TRBJ1-5	TGTGCCAGCAGTTCCTCATTTCTGGGTAATCAGCCCCAGCATTTT	CASSSSFLGNQPQHF
TRBV9	NA	NA	TRBJ1-4	TGTGCCAGCAATCTCGGCCTGGCTAATGAAAAACTGTTTTTT	CASNLGLANEKLFF
TRBV5-8	NA	TRBD1	TRBJ1-6	TGTGCCAGCAGCTTGGACAGGGGACTCCCTAGCTCCTATAATTCACCCCTCCACTTT	CASSLDRGLPSSYNSPLHF
TRBV4-3	once	NA	TRBJ1-1	TGCGCCAGCAGCCAAAGGCTGGAGACTGAAGCTTTCTTT	CASSQRLETEAFF
TRBV5-1	NA	TRBD1	TRBJ2-3	TGCGCCAGCAGCTTGACGGGACAGGGGACTTCTAGCACAGATACGCAGTATTTT	CASSLTGQGTSSTDTQYF
TRBV7-2	once	TRBD2	TRBJ2-3	TGTGCCAGCAGGGCCAGCGGGGGAGGGACAGATACGCAGTATTTT	CASRASGGGTDTQYF
TRBV4-2	NA	NA	TRBJ1-2	TGTGCCAGCAGCCAAGATGGCCAGGGTGACTATGGCTACACCTTC	CASSQDGQGDYGYTF
TRBV30	NA	NA	TRBJ1-1	TGTGCCTGGAGGGGACCGCTGAACACTGAAGCTTTCTTT	CAWRGPLNTEAFF
TRBV14	NA	NA	TRBJ1-2	TGTGCCAGCAGCCAAGGCCAGGCCTATGGCTACACCTTC	CASSQGQAYGYTF
TRBV5-4	NA	NA	TRBJ1-1	TGTGCCAGCAGAGGGAGCGGGGTGAACACTGAAGCTTTCTTT	CASRGSGVNTEAFF
TRBV5-1	NA	NA	TRBJ1-5	TGCGCCAGCAGCTTCCCCTTATTCGATCAGCCCCAGCATTTT	CASSFPLFDQPQHF
TRBV4-1	NA	NA	TRBJ1-2	TGCGCCAGCAGCCAAGATACAGCCTTCTATGGCTACACCTTC	CASSQDTAFYGYTF